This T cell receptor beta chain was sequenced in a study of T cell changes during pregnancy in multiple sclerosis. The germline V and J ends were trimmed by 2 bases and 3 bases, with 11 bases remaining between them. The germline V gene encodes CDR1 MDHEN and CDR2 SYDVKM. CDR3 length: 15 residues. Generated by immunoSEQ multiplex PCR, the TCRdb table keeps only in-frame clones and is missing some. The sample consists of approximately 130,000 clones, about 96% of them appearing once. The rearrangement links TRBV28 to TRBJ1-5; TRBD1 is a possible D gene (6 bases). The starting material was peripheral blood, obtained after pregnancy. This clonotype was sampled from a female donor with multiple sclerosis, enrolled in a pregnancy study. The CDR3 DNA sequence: TGTGCCAGCAGTTTAGTGACAGGATACAATCAGCCCCAGCATTTT. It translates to CASSLVTGYNQPQHF.